These 8 T cell receptor beta chains came from one sample sequenced in a study of blood T cell repertoires in COVID-19. Sequencing used immunoSEQ multiplex PCR; TCRdb keeps in-frame clones, though not all of them. The sample yields about 130,000 clones, over 75% seen once. The sequenced material came from peripheral blood. The receptor set was obtained from an elderly woman with acute or convalescent COVID-19.

The rearrangement links TRBV4-2 to TRBJ1-2; D gene unclear. CDR1 LGHNA and CDR2 YNFKEQ come from the germline V gene. V lost 0 bases, J lost 1 base, and 9 bases lay in between. The CDR3 totals 15 residues. The CDR3 protein is CASSQEKGGNYGYTF. CDR3 DNA sequence: TGTGCCAGCAGCCAAGAGAAAGGCGGTAACTATGGCTACACCTTC.

The V and J genes are TRBV5-4 and TRBJ1-4; possible D gene TRBD1, 6 bases. Deletions cut 3 bases from V and 8 bases from J, with 14 bases between. CDR3 length: 14 amino acids. Germline V gene data show CDR1 as SGHNT and CDR2 as YYREEE (reference sequence). CDR3 nucleotide sequence: TGTGCCAGCAGCTCCAAACAGGGAGAGGAAAAACTGTTTTTT. This codes for CASSSKQGEEKLFF.

V gene TRBV4-3 combines with J gene TRBJ1-6; TRBD1 matches 7 bases. V lost 2 bases to trimming and J lost 7 bases; unmatched junction nucleotides: 8. CDR3 length: 16 amino acids. Germline V gene sequence: CDR1 LGHNA, CDR2 YSLEER. CDR3 region: CASSQLRTGGNSPLHF. CDR3 bases: TGCGCCAGCAGCCAATTAAGGACAGGAGGGAATTCACCCCTCCACTTT.

The chain uses TRBV18 and TRBJ1-5; tentative D call: TRBD1 (5 bases). The CDR3 loop spans 16 amino acids. The ends were cut back, 3 bases at V and 4 bases at J, with 16 bases in the middle. Germline V lookup: CDR1 KGHSH, CDR2 LQKENI. Here the CDR3 DNA reads TGTGCCAGCTCACCTCAGGTGGGGCAGATTAATCAGCCCCAGCATTTT. This gives the protein CASSPQVGQINQPQHF.

J is TRBJ2-3 and V is TRBV12-3 or TRBV12-4, with D possibly being TRBD2 (5 bases). This CDR3 has 11 residues. V was cut by 6 bases and J by 9 bases, with 10 bases left in between. CDR3 in amino acids: CASSPLVTQYF. CDR3 DNA: TGTGCCAGCAGCCCACTAGTAACGCAGTATTTT.

V and J are TRBV18 and TRBJ2-3; weak D call: TRBD2 (5 bases). V was shortened by 8 bases and J by 5 bases, with 14 bases between the two germline ends. This CDR3 spans 13 amino acids. CDR1 is KGHSH and CDR2 is LQKENI in the germline V gene. DNA of the CDR3: TGTGCCAGCGACCGGGGAAGGGAAGATACGCAGTATTTT. This translates into CASDRGREDTQYF.

This clone was recorded a few times. In DNA form, the CDR3 reads TGCGCCAGCCGCGCAGGGGAGTTCGAAAAACTGTTTTTT. Translation: CASRAGEFEKLFF. V and J are TRBV5-1 and TRBJ1-4; the D gene is possibly TRBD1 (6 bases). Germline-derived CDR1 and CDR2 are SGHRS and YFSETQ. There are 13 residues in the CDR3. V was trimmed by 7 bases and J by 8 bases, leaving 15 bases between them.

V and J are TRBV3-1 (or the pseudogene TRBV3-2) and TRBJ2-1; 9 positions match TRBD2. The germline V gene encodes CDR1 LGHDT and CDR2 YNNKEL (reference sequence). V lost 1 base and J lost 6; bases outside the gene matches: 7. The CDR3 is made up of 16 amino acids. CDR3 loop: CASSQVLGGGGNEQFF. CDR3 bases: TGTGCCAGCAGCCAAGTTCTTGGCGGGGGGGGCAATGAGCAGTTCTTC.